Listed below are T cell receptor beta chains from one sample, sequenced in a study of blood T cell repertoires in COVID-19. The data were produced by immunoSEQ multiplex PCR, yet TCRdb's version contains in-frame clones alone and is incomplete. Of about 180,000 clones detected, about 80% appear once; the ten largest clones hold roughly an eighth. The sequenced material came from PBMCs or T cells enriched from blood (not recorded which). The receptors were gathered from a man in his fifties or sixties who had been exposed to COVID-19. Each CDR3 is given with its conserved first and last residue.

J gene,V gene,CDR3 protein
TRBJ1-1,TRBV9,CASSADFTGREKNTEAFF
TRBJ2-1,TRBV11-2,CASSFSGTYNEQFF
TRBJ1-5,TRBV6-6,CASSTGQGAKYQPQHF
TRBJ1-1,TRBV6-5,CASSTGFGGTEAFF
TRBJ1-6,TRBV27,CASSTKVQGGLSPLHF
TRBJ2-7,TRBV4-1,CASSPADTDYEQYF
TRBJ2-5,TRBV28,CASSLRQGAGLETQYF
TRBJ1-2,TRBV29-1,CSVEGFGQGRGYTF
TRBJ2-7,TRBV27,CATQRQGGSYEQYF
TRBJ2-7,TRBV2,CASSEVQGYEQYF
TRBJ2-6,TRBV28,CASSPPGRFLSGANVLTF
TRBJ1-3,TRBV30,CAWAQTGGNTIYF
TRBJ1-1,TRBV7-9,CASSFSGIEAFF
TRBJ2-7,TRBV5-1,CASILTSGSRGGYEQYF
TRBJ1-1,TRBV24-1,CATSDFLSEAFF
TRBJ1-5,TRBV6-1,CASSETRVYSNQPQHF
TRBJ2-1,TRBV2,CASSGPSGEQFF
TRBJ1-2,TRBV10-2,CASSTREAGYTF
TRBJ1-5,TRBV7-9,CASSLGGVYSNQPQHF
TRBJ2-2,TRBV27,CASSLKWDTDTGELFF
TRBJ1-2,TRBV5-4,CASSTSGTYYGYTF
TRBJ2-7,TRBV11-2,CASSRTSRSYEQYF
TRBJ1-3,TRBV7-3,CASSLTGLSSGNTIYF
TRBJ1-2,TRBV19,CASSSMTGGLSYTF
TRBJ2-7,TRBV5-1,CASSLGIRDISYEQYF
TRBJ1-2,TRBV9,CASSASGQGAYGYTF
TRBJ2-1,TRBV6-5,CASQDLAGTTNEQFF
TRBJ2-3,TRBV14,CASSQGAYPTDTQYF
TRBJ1-1,TRBV5-1,CASSLGARSNTEAFF
TRBJ1-5,TRBV21-1,CASSLDRGRAGQPQHF
TRBJ1-3,TRBV5-1,CASSLTTGRILSGNTIYF
TRBJ1-2,TRBV5-6,CASSLLALGHGYTF
TRBJ1-1,TRBV6-5,CASAQWGLMNTEAFF
TRBJ1-4,TRBV7-6,CASSLAVAGVGKLFF
TRBJ2-7,TRBV6-5,CASSPQSGQGVEQYF
TRBJ2-3,TRBV2,CASSEWSGTSTDTQYF
TRBJ2-7,TRBV7-2,CASSRGGRNYEQYF
TRBJ2-1,TRBV27,CASRPRGRHGLPFSYNEQFF
TRBJ1-1,TRBV7-3,CASSLGLGQGASPEAFF
TRBJ2-7,TRBV6-2/TRBV6-3,CASSYPGGNPYEQYF
TRBJ1-5,TRBV15,CATSGFRGSNQPQHF
TRBJ2-3,TRBV28,CASSQGYGLAGGTDTQYF
TRBJ2-7,TRBV6-2/TRBV6-3,CASSYEGLAGGEQYF
TRBJ2-6,TRBV29-1,CSVVGAGNLSGANVLTF
TRBJ1-1,TRBV3-1/TRBV3-2,CASSQDRGRETEAFF
TRBJ1-1,TRBV7-9,CASSQDRATEAFF
TRBJ1-1,TRBV29-1,CSALTGSAEAFF
TRBJ2-7,TRBV9,CASSASGTSGYEQYF
TRBJ2-1,TRBV2,CASRLSAAQFF
TRBJ2-1,TRBV19,CASSILNEQFF
TRBJ2-3,TRBV5-1,CASSLDREVDTQYF
TRBJ2-5,TRBV12-5,CASGLTGADETQYF